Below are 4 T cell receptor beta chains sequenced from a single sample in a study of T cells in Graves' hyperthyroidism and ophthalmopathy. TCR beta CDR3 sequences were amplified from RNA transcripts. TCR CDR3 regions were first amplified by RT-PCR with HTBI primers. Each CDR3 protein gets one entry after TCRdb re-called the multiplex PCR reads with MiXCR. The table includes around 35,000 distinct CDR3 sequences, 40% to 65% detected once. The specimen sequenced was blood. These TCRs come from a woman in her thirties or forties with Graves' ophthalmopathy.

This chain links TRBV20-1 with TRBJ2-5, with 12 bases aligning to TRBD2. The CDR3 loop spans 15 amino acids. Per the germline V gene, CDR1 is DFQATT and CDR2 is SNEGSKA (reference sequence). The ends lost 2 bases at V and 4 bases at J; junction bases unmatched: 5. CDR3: CSARLAGGRGETQYF. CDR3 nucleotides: TGCAGTGCTAGACTAGCGGGAGGGAGGGGAGAGACCCAGTACTTC.

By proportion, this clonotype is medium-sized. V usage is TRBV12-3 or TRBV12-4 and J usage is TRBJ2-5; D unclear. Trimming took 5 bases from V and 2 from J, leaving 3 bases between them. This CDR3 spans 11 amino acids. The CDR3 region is CASSLQETQYF. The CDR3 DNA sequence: TGTGCCAGCAGTCTTCAAGAGACCCAGTACTTC.

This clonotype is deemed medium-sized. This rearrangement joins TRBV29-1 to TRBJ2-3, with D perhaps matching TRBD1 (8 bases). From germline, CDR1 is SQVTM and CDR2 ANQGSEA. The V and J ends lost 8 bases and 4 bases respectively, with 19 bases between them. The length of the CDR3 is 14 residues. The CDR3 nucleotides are TGCAGCACTACAGGGGGGGGGCGTCCAGATACGCAGTATTTT. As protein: CSTTGGGRPDTQYF.

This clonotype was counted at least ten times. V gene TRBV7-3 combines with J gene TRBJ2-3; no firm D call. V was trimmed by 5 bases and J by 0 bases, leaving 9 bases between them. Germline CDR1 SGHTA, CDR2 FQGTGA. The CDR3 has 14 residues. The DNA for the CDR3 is TGTGCCAGCAGCCCGCCGACTAGCACAGATACGCAGTATTTT. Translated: CASSPPTSTDTQYF.